One sample yielded the 29 T cell receptor beta chains listed below, sequenced in a study of T cell responses to AZD1222 COVID-19 vaccine. The method was immunoSEQ multiplex PCR; TCRdb's version includes in-frame clones alone and lacks a portion of them. The sample has 100,000 to 150,000 clones, about nine tenths seen once. The source was peripheral blood, collected on day 0 of AZD1222 vaccination. These receptors all come from an adult in good health.

The chain recombines TRBV11-2 with TRBJ2-7; perhaps TRBD2 as D (5 bases). The CDR3 covers 15 residues. Trimming took 4 bases from V and 2 from J, leaving 15 bases between them. Germline lookup yields CDR1 SGHAT and CDR2 FQNNGV. The CDR3 protein is CASSSFRGVPYEQYF. The CDR3 DNA reads as TGTGCCAGCAGCTCCTTCCGGGGAGTTCCCTACGAGCAGTACTTC.

The chain links TRBV30 to TRBJ1-6; D unresolved. There are 12 residues in the CDR3. From germline, CDR1 is GTSNPN and CDR2 SVGIG (reference sequence). V dropped 1 base and J dropped 9 bases, with 7 bases sitting between them. The CDR3 DNA reads TGTGCCTGGAGTGACGGGAGTTCACCCCTCCACTTT. This encodes CAWSDGSSPLHF.

This clone was seen a few times. The gene calls are TRBV6-4 and TRBJ2-2; the D is unclear. The germline CDR1 and CDR2 sequences are MRHNA and SNTAGT. This CDR3 has 13 amino acids. V lost 6 bases and J 3 bases, leaving 8 bases between the germline ends. Here the CDR3 DNA reads TGTGCCAGCAGCGGTAGTGACACCGGGGAGCTGTTTTTT. Translating gives CASSGSDTGELFF.

This chain joins TRBV18 and TRBJ2-5, with D uncertain. This CDR3 has 15 amino acids. V was cut by 1 base and J by 0 bases, with 9 bases left in between. CDR1 and CDR2 (germline): KGHSH, LQKENI. The CDR3 protein is CASSPRYVNQETQYF. The CDR3 DNA reads TGTGCCAGCTCACCACGGTACGTTAACCAAGAGACCCAGTACTTC.

The chain employs TRBV7-2 and TRBJ2-3; TRBD2 is a possible D gene (6 bases). The CDR3 extends over 16 amino acids. Looked up from germline, CDR1 is SGHTA and CDR2 is FQGNSA. V lost 1 base and J 7 bases, leaving 18 bases between the germline ends. CDR3 in DNA: TGTGCCAGCAGCTTAGGTCTCGGGGGTGGCTTGAATACGCAGTATTTT. As protein: CASSLGLGGGLNTQYF.

V gene TRBV10-3 combines with J gene TRBJ2-3; 10 bases are shared with TRBD1. The CDR3 sequence is 15 residues long. The germline V gene has CDR1 ENHRY and CDR2 SYGVKD. J was trimmed by 1 base and V by 4 bases; bases with no gene match: 2. CDR3 nucleotide sequence: TGTGCCATCAGTGGGACAGGGGGAGGCACAGATACGCAGTATTTT. Translation: CAISGTGGGTDTQYF.

The rearrangement uses TRBV4-2 and TRBJ1-2, with D uncertain. V lost 0 bases to trimming and J lost 7 bases, with 21 bases between them. Germline CDR1 reads LGHNA; CDR2 reads YNFKEQ. The CDR3 has 17 residues. In nucleotides, the CDR3 is TGTGCCAGCAGCCAAGATCCCGTCGCAGGCCGATTGGGTGGCTACACCTTC. It translates to CASSQDPVAGRLGGYTF.

V gene TRBV7-2 combines with J gene TRBJ2-7; 8 positions match TRBD1. Germline CDR1 SGHTA, CDR2 FQGNSA. Trimming at V came to 1 base and at J to 2 bases, leaving 4 bases not matched to a gene. This CDR3 contains 15 residues. In DNA form, the CDR3 reads TGTGCCAGCAGCTTAGTACCGGGACAGGCCTACGAGCAGTACTTC. Protein product: CASSLVPGQAYEQYF.

This chain connects TRBV27 to TRBJ1-1; tentatively, D is TRBD1 (6 bases). V was pared by 3 bases and J by 7 bases, with 15 bases between. Germline loops: CDR1 MNHEY, CDR2 SMNVEV (reference sequence). CDR3 size: 14 residues. The CDR3 region has the DNA TGTGCCAGCAGTTTCCTCGGGGGCAAAGGTGAAGCTTTCTTT. Its protein is CASSFLGGKGEAFF.

The J gene is TRBJ2-2, the V gene TRBV6-1; the D is unclear. The germline V gene encodes CDR1 MNHNS and CDR2 SASEGT. The CDR3 contains 14 residues. Trimming shortened V by 1 base and J by 3 bases, and 6 bases separated the two germline ends. The CDR3 region is CASSEGVDTGELFF. For the CDR3, the DNA is TGTGCCAGCAGTGAAGGGGTGGACACCGGGGAGCTGTTTTTT.

The genes are TRBV7-2 and TRBJ2-7; a weak D match, TRBD1 (6 bases). The CDR3 is 14 amino acids. The germline CDR1 and CDR2 sequences are SGHTA and FQGNSA. The ends were cut back, 5 bases at V and 4 bases at J, with 15 bases in the middle. The CDR3 sequence is CASSQLSGVYEQYF. CDR3 DNA: TGTGCCAGCAGCCAACTTTCAGGGGTATACGAGCAGTACTTC.

This clone was recorded only once. The CDR3 region has the DNA TGTGCCAGTAGGGACAGGACTCGCAGCTCCTACGAGCAGTACTTC. It yields the protein CASRDRTRSSYEQYF. The chain uses TRBV19 and TRBJ2-7, with TRBD1 identical over 7 bases. The ends lost 6 bases at V and 0 bases at J; junction bases unmatched: 8. This CDR3 is 15 amino acids long. CDR1 LNHDA and CDR2 SQIVND come from the germline V gene (reference sequence).

This clone was recorded once. This sequence joins TRBV19 and TRBJ1-1; a weak D match, TRBD1 (6 bases). Between the trimmed V and J ends, which lost 4 bases and 1 base, there was a span of 13 bases. Germline lookup yields CDR1 LNHDA and CDR2 SQIVND (reference sequence). The length of the CDR3 is 15 residues. The CDR3 DNA reads as TGTGCCAGTAGTAGTATATCACAGGGGAACACTGAAGCTTTCTTT. Translated, it gives CASSSISQGNTEAFF.

This chain uses TRBV19 with TRBJ1-6; the match to TRBD1 covers 7 bases. The CDR3 totals 15 residues. The trim removed 6 bases at V and 8 bases at J, leaving 10 bases unmatched. CDR1 is LNHDA, CDR2 SQIVND, per germline (reference sequence). The CDR3 here is CASRGQLMVDSPLHF. As DNA, the CDR3 is TGTGCCAGTAGGGGACAGTTAATGGTTGATTCACCCCTCCACTTT.

The DNA of the CDR3 is TGCAGCGTTGTTCCAGGGAGTACTGAAGCTTTCTTT. This codes for CSVVPGSTEAFF. V and J are TRBV29-1 and TRBJ1-1; maybe TRBD1 (5 bases). V dropped 4 bases and J dropped 5 bases, with 11 bases sitting between them. Germline V CDR1 and CDR2: SQVTM, ANQGSEA. The CDR3 runs 12 residues.

The chain joins TRBV6-2 or TRBV6-3 to TRBJ2-3; tentatively, D is TRBD1 or TRBD2 (6 bases each). The germline CDR1 and CDR2 sequences are MNHEY and SVGEGT. The CDR3 length is 15 residues. Trimming removed 2 bases from V and 3 bases from J, with 12 bases in between. The CDR3 region has the DNA TGTGCCAGCAGTTACAGGGGGGCCGAGACAGATACGCAGTATTTT. This sequence encodes CASSYRGAETDTQYF.

The chain carries TRBV7-2 and TRBJ2-2; weak D call: TRBD1 (6 bases). The CDR3 spans 15 residues. The germline V gene encodes CDR1 SGHTA and CDR2 FQGNSA. The V gene lost 4 bases and the J gene lost 7 bases, with 16 bases spanning the gap. In nucleotides, the CDR3 is TGTGCCAGCAGCTACCTTCGACAGGCCGGCGGGGAGCTGTTTTTT. Protein sequence: CASSYLRQAGGELFF.

The rearrangement joins TRBV25-1 to TRBJ1-1; D gene unclear. Germline assignment: CDR1 MGHDK and CDR2 SYGVNS. V lost 2 bases, J lost 8 bases, and 9 bases lay in between. CDR3 size: 12 residues. The CDR3: CASSERAGEAFF. The CDR3 DNA is TGTGCCAGCAGTGAACGGGCAGGCGAAGCTTTCTTT.

The rearrangement joins TRBV7-2 to TRBJ2-7; no firm D call. V was trimmed by 5 bases and J by 2 bases, leaving 7 bases between them. This CDR3 region has 12 residues. Germline CDR1 is SGHTA and CDR2 is FQGNSA. CDR3 amino acids: CASSPTAYEQYF. The CDR3, as DNA: TGTGCCAGCAGCCCCACAGCCTACGAGCAGTACTTC.

The V call is TRBV28, the J call TRBJ1-5; D gene unclear. This CDR3 has 16 residues. The V end lost 8 bases, the J end lost 4 bases, and 21 bases lay between the germline ends. Germline loops: CDR1 MDHEN, CDR2 SYDVKM. CDR3 loop: CASPPLVTAPNQPQHF. The CDR3, as DNA: TGTGCCAGCCCCCCCTTGGTCACAGCTCCAAATCAGCCCCAGCATTTT.

The chain couples TRBV30 to TRBJ1-1; the D is unclear. CDR3 size: 13 residues. Between the trimmed V and J ends, which lost 2 bases and 6 bases, there was a span of 13 bases. Germline V gene sequence: CDR1 GTSNPN, CDR2 SVGIG (reference sequence). CDR3: CAWSQGFSAEAFF. The CDR3 DNA sequence: TGTGCCTGGAGTCAAGGATTTTCTGCTGAAGCTTTCTTT. The full variable domain, completed using reference TRBV30 and TRBJ1-1, is SQTIHQWPATLVQPVGSPLSLECTVEGTSNPNLYWYRQAAGRGLQLLFYSVGIGQISSEVPQNLSASRPQDRQFILSSKKLLLSDSGFYLCAWSQGFSAEAFFGQGTRLTVV.

This chain joins TRBV4-3 and TRBJ2-3; 10 bases map to TRBD2. The CDR3 is 18 amino acids. Germline CDR1 reads LGHNA; CDR2 reads YSLEER. V was pared by 0 bases and J by 5 bases, with 11 bases of the junction left unmatched. The CDR3 here is CASSQDRIAGGRLDTQYF. CDR3 nucleotides: TGCGCCAGCAGCCAAGATCGAATAGCGGGGGGTAGGTTAGATACGCAGTATTTT.

V and J are TRBV7-3 and TRBJ1-6, with D hard to call. Trimming pared 0 bases from V and 7 bases from J, leaving 7 bases between. Germline V gives CDR1 SGHTA, CDR2 FQGTGA. CDR3 length: 14 amino acids. CDR3 in DNA: TGTGCCAGCAGCTTAACCCCCGGGAATTCACCCCTCCACTTT. Residues: CASSLTPGNSPLHF.

The gene calls are TRBV6-5 and TRBJ1-3; D gene uncertain. The germline V and J ends were trimmed by 8 bases and 1 base, with 6 bases remaining between them. The CDR3 has 12 amino acids. Germline V CDR1 and CDR2: MNHEY, SVGAGI. The CDR3 region has the DNA TGTGCCAGCTATGGGTCTGGAAACACCATATATTTT. Amino acids: CASYGSGNTIYF.

The chain carries TRBV28 and TRBJ1-2, with 7 nucleotides matching TRBD1. CDR3 length: 14 amino acids. Germline-derived CDR1 and CDR2 are MDHEN and SYDVKM. With V trimmed by 6 bases and J by 4 bases, 8 bases remained unmatched. The CDR3 sequence: CASSPSGGAYGYTF. The CDR3 nucleotides read TGTGCCAGCAGCCCCTCAGGGGGAGCCTATGGCTACACCTTC.

This sequence joins TRBV28 and TRBJ2-7, with unresolved D. Germline CDR1 and CDR2: MDHEN and SYDVKM. V lost 5 bases to trimming and J lost 3 bases, with 17 bases between them. The CDR3 extends over 15 amino acids. CDR3 bases: TGTGCCAGCAGTCAACCAGGAACTCCTGTCTACGAGCAGTACTTC. Translation: CASSQPGTPVYEQYF.

The chain carries TRBV7-9 and TRBJ2-1; maybe TRBD1 (5 bases). Germline V gene sequence: CDR1 SEHNR, CDR2 FQNEAQ (reference sequence). Trimming removed 6 bases from V and 4 bases from J, with 16 bases in between. There are 15 residues in the CDR3. The CDR3 sequence is CASSPRVHPYNEQFF. CDR3 coding DNA: TGTGCCAGCAGTCCCAGGGTGCACCCATACAATGAGCAGTTCTTC.

The chain employs TRBV4-2 and TRBJ2-5; no clear D gene. The germline gives CDR1 LGHNA, CDR2 YNFKEQ. V lost 5 bases and J 2 bases, leaving 9 bases between the germline ends. The CDR3 sequence is 13 residues long. The DNA of the CDR3 is TGTGCCAGCAGCGTGACTTCACAAGAGACCCAGTACTTC. Translating gives CASSVTSQETQYF.

The chain joins TRBV5-4 to TRBJ1-5; TRBD1 might be the D (6 bases). Germline assignment: CDR1 SGHNT and CDR2 YYREEE (reference sequence). This CDR3 is 19 amino acids long. Deletions cut 8 bases from V and 0 bases from J, with 27 bases between. The CDR3 loop is CASSNPGHLTLNSNQPQHF. The CDR3 bases are TGTGCCAGTTCTAACCCGGGACATCTAACCTTAAATAGCAATCAGCCCCAGCATTTT. Together with reference TRBV5-4 and TRBJ1-5, the CDR3 gives the full variable domain: ETGVTQSPTHLIKTRGQQVTLRCSSQSGHNTVSWYQQALGQGPQFIFQYYREEENGRGNFPPRFSGLQFPNYSSELNVNALELDDSALYLCASSNPGHLTLNSNQPQHFGDGTRLSIL.